Below are 14 T cell receptor beta chains sequenced from a single sample in a study of blood T cell repertoires in COVID-19. The protocol was immunoSEQ multiplex PCR, while the TCRdb copy is restricted to in-frame clones and leaves out a portion. This table has about 68,000 clones, around 86% appearing once. The sequencing input was peripheral blood. The receptors come from a man in his forties or fifties with active COVID-19.

The CDR3 reads CASRRGPGYTF. The CDR3 DNA reads TGTGCCAGTAGGCGGGGGCCTGGCTACACCTTC. The chain has TRBV19 and TRBJ1-2; tentative D call: TRBD1 (6 bases). CDR3 length: 11 amino acids. V dropped 6 bases and J dropped 7 bases, with 9 bases sitting between them. Germline CDR1 is LNHDA and CDR2 is SQIVND (reference sequence). Full variable domain (outside the CDR3, taken from reference TRBV19 and TRBJ1-2): DGGITQSPKYLFRKEGQNVTLSCEQNLNHDAMYWYRQDPGQGLRLIYYSQIVNDFQKGDIAEGYSVSREKKESFPLTVTSAQKNPTAFYLCASRRGPGYTFGSGTRLTVV.

The chain is built from TRBV5-3 and TRBJ1-6; D is unresolved. TRBV5-3 carries the ORF label, with uncertain function. Trimming removed 3 bases from V and 8 bases from J, with 24 bases in between. The CDR3 is made up of 18 amino acids. CDR3 nucleotide sequence: TGTGCCAGAAGCTCGACTGCGCATGCGACCACCTGGTATTCACCCCTCCACTTT. This gives the protein CARSSTAHATTWYSPLHF.

J is TRBJ2-2 and V is TRBV5-1; 8 bases match TRBD2. V trimming: 0 bases; J trimming: 1 base; junction bases outside the gene matches: 5. The germline V gene encodes CDR1 SGHRS and CDR2 YFSETQ. The CDR3 is made up of 17 amino acids. The CDR3 coding sequence is TGCGCCAGCAGCTTGGGAGCGGGGGACCGGAACACCGGGGAGCTGTTTTTT. Protein product: CASSLGAGDRNTGELFF.

This chain links TRBV3-1 (or the pseudogene TRBV3-2) with TRBJ2-7, with D perhaps TRBD1 (5 bases). Germline V gives CDR1 LGHDT, CDR2 YNNKEL (reference sequence). V dropped 4 bases and J dropped 3 bases, with 16 bases sitting between them. The CDR3 covers 15 residues. CDR3 coding DNA: TGTGCCAGCAGCCCCCCTGGGGCGTCGGGCTACGAGCAGTACTTC. Translating it yields CASSPPGASGYEQYF.

The V call is TRBV19, the J call TRBJ1-5, with 7 nucleotides matching TRBD1. The CDR3 totals 13 residues. The junction had 5 bases not matched to a gene; V was cut back by 5 bases and J by 7 bases. Germline values: CDR1 LNHDA, CDR2 SQIVND (reference sequence). CDR3 DNA: TGTGCCAGTAGTTTACAGGGGCAACAGCCCCAGCATTTT. Translation gives CASSLQGQQPQHF.

This clone was detected a few times. The V call is TRBV28, the J call TRBJ1-5; unclear D gene. The CDR3 loop spans 13 amino acids. Germline lookup yields CDR1 MDHEN and CDR2 SYDVKM. Deletions cut 7 bases from V and 5 bases from J, with 12 bases between. The DNA of the CDR3 is TGTGCCAGCAACGCAGGCCGCCATCAGCCCCAGCATTTT. It yields the protein CASNAGRHQPQHF.

The chain employs TRBV2 and TRBJ2-1; TRBD2 aligns across 9 bases. The V gene's germline CDR1 is SNHLY and CDR2 FYNNEI. With V trimmed by 6 bases and J by 4 bases, 16 bases remained unmatched. There are 18 residues in the CDR3. The CDR3 nucleotides are TGTGCCAGCAGCGAGGTTGCGGGGGGGCCGAAGTATTACAATGAGCAGTTCTTC. This encodes CASSEVAGGPKYYNEQFF.

This rearrangement joins TRBV28 to TRBJ1-2, with 7 bases that match TRBD1. The V segment lost 6 bases and the J segment 3 bases; nucleotides outside the gene matches: 1. CDR3 length: 12 amino acids. Per the germline V gene, CDR1 is MDHEN and CDR2 is SYDVKM. CDR3 loop: CASRDRYYGYTF. As DNA, the CDR3 is TGTGCCAGCAGGGACAGGTACTATGGCTACACCTTC.

The chain has TRBV6-1 and TRBJ2-7, with D maybe TRBD1 (5 bases). Per the germline V gene, CDR1 is MNHNS and CDR2 is SASEGT. The CDR3 runs 14 residues. The V end lost 0 bases, the J end lost 4 bases, and 10 bases lay between the germline ends. The CDR3 DNA follows: TGTGCCAGCAGTGAAGCTTTGGGGCGGTACGAGCAGTACTTC. It encodes CASSEALGRYEQYF.

This clone was observed once. This chain joins TRBV7-2 and TRBJ1-4; no reliable D call. Looked up from germline, CDR1 is SGHTA and CDR2 is FQGNSA. This CDR3 spans 16 amino acids. V lost 1 base and J lost 4, with 13 bases in between. The CDR3 loop is CASSLGLQAFNEKLFF. DNA of the CDR3: TGTGCCAGCAGCTTAGGCCTTCAGGCGTTTAATGAAAAACTGTTTTTT.

The chain has TRBV19 and TRBJ1-2, with 11 bases matching TRBD1. J gave up 2 bases and V 7 bases, and 3 bases lay outside the gene matches. Germline CDR1 is LNHDA and CDR2 is SQIVND (reference sequence). There are 14 residues in the CDR3. CDR3 DNA: TGTGCCAGTATACGGACAGGGGGCAACTATGGCTACACCTTC. Residues: CASIRTGGNYGYTF.

The rearrangement uses TRBV6-6 and TRBJ1-5, with D perhaps TRBD1 (5 bases). Germline assignment: CDR1 MNHNY and CDR2 SVGAGI (reference sequence). CDR3 size: 13 residues. The V and J ends lost 6 bases and 6 bases respectively, with 12 bases between them. CDR3 sequence reads: CASRTTQGQPQHF. In DNA, the CDR3 is TGTGCCAGCAGGACGACTCAGGGTCAGCCCCAGCATTTT.

The gene calls are TRBV7-3 and TRBJ2-3; no definite D call. Trimming took off 5 bases at V and 0 bases at J, with 12 bases between the two ends. Germline V lookup: CDR1 SGHTA, CDR2 FQGTGA. This CDR3 spans 15 amino acids. CDR3 in amino acids: CASSLHSPSTDTQYF. DNA of the CDR3: TGTGCCAGCAGCCTACATAGCCCTAGCACAGATACGCAGTATTTT.

This chain joins TRBV7-2 and TRBJ2-5; D not resolved. The CDR3 consists of 13 residues. Trimming took off 3 bases at V and 1 base at J, with 6 bases between the two ends. Germline CDR1 and CDR2: SGHTA and FQGNSA. The CDR3 DNA follows: TGTGCCAGCAGCTTGATGGCCCAAGAGACCCAGTACTTC. As protein: CASSLMAQETQYF. Drawing the rest from reference TRBV7-2 and TRBJ2-5, the complete variable domain is GAGVSQSPSNKVTEKGKDVELRCDPISGHTALYWYRQSLGQGLEFLIYFQGNSAPDKSGLPSDRFSAERTGGSVSTLTIQRTQQEDSAVYLCASSLMAQETQYFGPGTRLLVL.